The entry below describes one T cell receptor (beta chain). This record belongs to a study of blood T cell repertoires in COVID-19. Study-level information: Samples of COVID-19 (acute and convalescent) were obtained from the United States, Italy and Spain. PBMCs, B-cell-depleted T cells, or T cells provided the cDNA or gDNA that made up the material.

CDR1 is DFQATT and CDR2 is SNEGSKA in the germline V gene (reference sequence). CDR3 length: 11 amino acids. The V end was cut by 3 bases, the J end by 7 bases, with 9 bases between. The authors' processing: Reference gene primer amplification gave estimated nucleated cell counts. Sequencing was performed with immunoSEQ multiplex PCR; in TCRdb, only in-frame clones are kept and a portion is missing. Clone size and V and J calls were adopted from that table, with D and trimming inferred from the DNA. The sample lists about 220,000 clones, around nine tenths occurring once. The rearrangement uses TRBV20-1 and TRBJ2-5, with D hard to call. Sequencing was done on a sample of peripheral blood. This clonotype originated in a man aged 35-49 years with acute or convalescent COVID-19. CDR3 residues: CSAREGGTQYF. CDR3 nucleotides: TGCAGTGCTAGGGAAGGCGGGACCCAGTACTTC.